These 32 T cell receptor beta chains share one sample of origin, sequenced in a study of patients and donors after allogeneic stem cell transplantation. Using its own MiXCR run on the RT-PCR reads, TCRdb lists one record per CDR3 protein. The sample lists approximately 170,000 distinct CDR3 sequences; approximately 25% were seen once. Sequencing input: blood, either unsorted or a sorted T cell fraction (not recorded which). These receptors were taken from a human donor who was either an allogeneic HSCT recipient or a stem cell or donor lymphocyte infusion donor (not recorded which). It is not recorded whose cells these are; they may come from a transplant donor.

This clonotype was detected only a few times. The chain links TRBV29-1 to TRBJ1-2; 8 nucleotides match TRBD1. V shed 6 bases and J 4 bases; nucleotides not matched to a gene: 4. The CDR3 extends over 12 amino acids. Germline-derived CDR1 and CDR2 are SQVTM and ANQGSEA. The CDR3 DNA follows: TGCAGCGTACACGACAGGGGCTATGGCTACACCTTC. Its translation is CSVHDRGYGYTF.

In this sample, this clonotype turned up a few times. The chain has TRBV20-1 and TRBJ1-1, with TRBD1 matching 8 bases. After removal of 5 bases from V and 0 bases from J, the junction contained 2 bases not matched to a gene. This CDR3 contains 13 residues. Per the germline V gene, CDR1 is DFQATT and CDR2 is SNEGSKA (reference sequence). The CDR3 bases are TGCAGTGCTCCGGACAGGGTGAACACTGAAGCTTTCTTT. Translated: CSAPDRVNTEAFF.

The table lists this clonotype with a few counts. The genes are TRBV12-3 or TRBV12-4 and TRBJ1-4; maybe TRBD1 (5 bases). This CDR3 comprises 13 residues. V lost 4 bases to trimming and J lost 8 bases, with 11 bases between them. This CDR3 reads CASSSAGPEKLFF. As DNA, the CDR3 is TGTGCCAGCAGTTCCGCGGGGCCCGAAAAACTGTTTTTT.

This clonotype was seen ten or more times. The rearrangement links TRBV5-1 to TRBJ1-6; D gene unclear. Germline assignment: CDR1 SGHRS and CDR2 YFSETQ. The CDR3 loop spans 15 amino acids. Trimming shortened V by 4 bases and J by 14 bases, and 22 bases separated the two germline ends. CDR3 nucleotides: TGCGCCAGCAGCCCGAATGGGAACTTAATTCGGACCCTCCACTTT. Its protein is CASSPNGNLIRTLHF.

This clonotype was observed a handful of times. The chain has TRBV3-1 and TRBJ2-3, with TRBD2 identical over 10 bases. The CDR3 extends over 17 amino acids. Trimming at V came to 5 bases and at J to 4 bases, leaving 12 bases not matched to a gene. The germline gives CDR1 LGHDT, CDR2 YNNKEL (reference sequence). CDR3: CASSDPHGTSEPDTQYF. CDR3 bases: TGTGCCAGCAGCGACCCACACGGGACTAGCGAACCAGATACGCAGTATTTT.

The rearrangement links TRBV7-8 to TRBJ1-2, with TRBD1 matching over 7 bases. There are 15 residues in the CDR3. The V and J ends lost 6 bases and 0 bases, in that order; junction bases with no gene match: 7. The germline CDR1 and CDR2 sequences are SGHVS and FQNEAQ. CDR3 amino acids: CASSLGQQTNYGYTF. In DNA, the CDR3 is TGTGCCAGCAGTTTGGGACAGCAGACTAACTATGGCTACACCTTC.

This clonotype showed up many times. This chain links TRBV5-1 with TRBJ1-6; TRBD1 aligns across 7 bases. Germline values: CDR1 SGHRS, CDR2 YFSETQ. Trimming at V came to 8 bases and at J to 5 bases, leaving 13 bases not matched to a gene. CDR3 length equals 16 residues. In DNA, the CDR3 is TGCGCCAGTAGGGTCGGGTCAGGGGGTCATAATTCACCCCTCCACTTT. This encodes CASRVGSGGHNSPLHF.

This clonotype appeared many times. The J gene is TRBJ1-1, the V gene TRBV29-1; TRBD1 matches at 7 bases. This CDR3 has 14 residues. V lost 6 bases and J lost 5; bases outside the gene matches: 12. Germline loops: CDR1 SQVTM, CDR2 ANQGSEA. CDR3 loop: CSVDVTGQGTEAFF. DNA of the CDR3: TGCAGCGTCGATGTGACAGGGCAGGGAACTGAAGCTTTCTTT.

The rearrangement links TRBV21-1 to TRBJ2-7; the tabulated D call, TRBD2, remains unverified against the DNA. TRBV21-1 is noted as a pseudogene. The CDR3 is 15 residues long. CDR3 protein: CASSNFVRAAYEQYF. The CDR3 bases are TGTGCCAGCAGCAACTTCGTCAGGGCCGCCTACGAGCAGTACTTC.

The chain couples TRBV5-1 to TRBJ1-2; tentatively, D is TRBD1 (5 bases). Trimming left V 4 bases short and J 1 base short, with 14 bases between. This CDR3 spans 15 amino acids. Germline CDR1 is SGHRS and CDR2 is YFSETQ. The CDR3 loop reads CASSVDRSVNYGYTF. The DNA of the CDR3 is TGCGCCAGCAGCGTTGACAGATCCGTTAACTATGGCTACACCTTC.

This clonotype occurred a few times. The rearrangement links TRBV11-2 to TRBJ1-4; D is uncertain. CDR3 length: 14 amino acids. CDR1 is SGHAT and CDR2 is FQNNGV in the germline V gene. V lost 1 base, J lost 8 bases, and 11 bases lay in between. The CDR3 loop is CASSLGVLVEKLFF. CDR3 DNA: TGTGCCAGCAGCTTAGGGGTTCTCGTCGAAAAACTGTTTTTT.

This chain joins TRBV7-2 and TRBJ1-1, with D possibly matching TRBD1 (5 bases). V was trimmed by 4 bases and J by 4 bases, leaving 10 bases between them. The CDR3 covers 13 residues. Germline V gene lookup returns CDR1 SGHTA and CDR2 FQGNSA. Here the CDR3 DNA reads TGTGCCAGCAGCTCCCGGGGGAGCACTGAAGCTTTCTTT. Amino acid sequence: CASSSRGSTEAFF.

The V gene is TRBV20-1, the J gene TRBJ1-6, with D tentatively TRBD1 (5 bases). The CDR3 sequence is 13 residues long. Germline loops: CDR1 DFQATT, CDR2 SNEGSKA (reference sequence). With 7 bases removed from V and 8 bases from J, the gap between germline ends came to 15 bases. The CDR3: CSVGGGDYSPLHF. CDR3 bases: TGCAGTGTTGGGGGTGGGGATTATTCACCCCTCCACTTT.

V is TRBV12-3 or TRBV12-4 and J is TRBJ2-7, with D possibly being TRBD1 (5 bases). The CDR3 spans 12 residues. The V end was cut by 4 bases, the J end by 12 bases, with 16 bases between. The CDR3 spells CASSSMGQVLYF. In DNA, the CDR3 is TGTGCCAGCAGTTCCATGGGGCAGGTACTGTACTTC.

The CDR3 bases are TGTGCCAGCAGCCCCTTGAAGTACAATGAGCAGTTCTTC. Translated: CASSPLKYNEQFF. The gene calls are TRBV9 and TRBJ2-1; D is uncertain. Germline-derived CDR1 and CDR2 are SGDLS and YYNGEE. V lost 4 bases to trimming and J lost 4 bases, with 9 bases between them. The CDR3 length is 13 residues.

This clonotype was counted ten times or more. The chain joins TRBV5-1 to TRBJ1-2; D uncertain. Per the germline V gene, CDR1 is SGHRS and CDR2 is YFSETQ. The CDR3 runs 16 residues. V shed 7 bases and J shed 2 bases, with 21 bases lying between them. CDR3 sequence reads: CASHFGSGLKNYGYTF. CDR3 nucleotides: TGCGCCAGCCACTTTGGTTCCGGGCTAAAGAACTATGGCTACACCTTC. The complete variable domain, with remaining parts taken from reference TRBV5-1 and TRBJ1-2, reads KAGVTQTPRYLIKTRGQQVTLSCSPISGHRSVSWYQQTPGQGLQFLFEYFSETQRNKGNFPGRFSGRQFSNSRSEMNVSTLELGDSALYLCASHFGSGLKNYGYTFGSGTRLTVV.

This clonotype was seen a few times. CDR3 protein: CSARDVLGGNTIYF. The DNA of the CDR3 is TGCAGTGCTAGGGACGTCCTTGGGGGAAACACCATATATTTT. The V and J genes are TRBV20-1 and TRBJ1-3; D unclear. The CDR3 length is 14 residues. Germline lookup yields CDR1 DFQATT and CDR2 SNEGSKA (reference sequence). Trimming shortened V by 3 bases and J by 4 bases, and 13 bases separated the two germline ends.

This chain connects TRBV29-1 to TRBJ2-7; D might be TRBD1 or TRBD2, each matching 6 bases. The CDR3 spans 12 residues. V lost 3 bases, J lost 6 bases, and 12 bases lay in between. Germline CDR1 SQVTM, CDR2 ANQGSEA. Here the CDR3 reads CSVDAGQSEQYF. The DNA of the CDR3 is TGCAGCGTTGATGCGGGACAAAGCGAGCAGTACTTC.

The chain has TRBV20-1 and TRBJ1-2; 7 bases align to TRBD1. CDR3 length: 14 amino acids. Germline trimming cut 4 bases from V and 8 bases from J; bases unmatched to any gene: 13. Germline V gene sequence: CDR1 DFQATT, CDR2 SNEGSKA (reference sequence). The DNA of the CDR3 is TGCAGTGCTAATACTTATGACAGGGTGCGGGGCTACACCTTC. The encoded protein is CSANTYDRVRGYTF.

V usage is TRBV28 and J usage is TRBJ2-7; TRBD2 agrees at 8 bases. The V segment lost 2 bases and the J segment 7 bases; nucleotides outside the gene matches: 13. Germline assignment: CDR1 MDHEN and CDR2 SYDVKM. The CDR3 consists of 16 residues. The CDR3 loop is CASSLPSGSWFSEQYF. The CDR3, as DNA: TGTGCCAGCAGTTTACCGAGCGGGAGTTGGTTTTCGGAGCAGTACTTC.

This clonotype was detected a few times. The rearrangement uses TRBV5-1 and TRBJ2-7; D not certain. CDR3 length equals 14 residues. Germline-derived CDR1 and CDR2 are SGHRS and YFSETQ. Trimming removed 0 bases from V and 2 bases from J, with 9 bases in between. CDR3 DNA sequence: TGCGCCAGCAGCTTGGTGTCAAGGGCCTACGAGCAGTACTTC. Residues: CASSLVSRAYEQYF. Complete variable domain (other parts from reference TRBV5-1 and TRBJ2-7): KAGVTQTPRYLIKTRGQQVTLSCSPISGHRSVSWYQQTPGQGLQFLFEYFSETQRNKGNFPGRFSGRQFSNSRSEMNVSTLELGDSALYLCASSLVSRAYEQYFGPGTRLTVT.

V usage is TRBV29-1 and J usage is TRBJ1-2; 9 nucleotides align to TRBD1. Germline trimming cut 7 bases from V and 7 bases from J; bases unmatched to any gene: 10. CDR3 length: 13 residues. Germline V gives CDR1 SQVTM, CDR2 ANQGSEA. The CDR3 reads CSAPGQGLSGYTF. The CDR3 DNA follows: TGCAGCGCACCGGGACAGGGACTCTCTGGCTACACCTTC. The complete variable domain, with remaining parts taken from reference TRBV29-1 and TRBJ1-2, reads SAVISQKPSRDICQRGTSLTIQCQVDSQVTMMFWYRQQPGQSLTLIATANQGSEATYESGFVIDKFPISRPNLTFSTLTVSNMSPEDSSIYLCSAPGQGLSGYTFGSGTRLTVV.

The chain uses TRBV5-1 and TRBJ1-3; possibly TRBD1 for D (5 bases). This CDR3 spans 14 amino acids. Deletions cut 4 bases from V and 3 bases from J, with 11 bases between. Germline loops: CDR1 SGHRS, CDR2 YFSETQ. The CDR3 nucleotides read TGCGCCAGCAGCGAGACAGTCTTTGGAAACACCATATATTTT. It encodes CASSETVFGNTIYF.

This sequence joins TRBV30 and TRBJ2-3; TRBD1 matches 10 bases. With 4 bases clipped from V and 8 bases from J, the junction kept 3 bases outside the gene matches. In germline, CDR1 is GTSNPN, CDR2 SVGIG (reference sequence). This CDR3 has 12 residues. CDR3 DNA sequence: TGTGCCTGGATGTGGACAGGGGGTACGCAGTATTTT. Translation: CAWMWTGGTQYF.

This clonotype was observed a single time. The chain combines TRBV25-1 with TRBJ2-7, with D possibly TRBD1 on 5 matching bases. This CDR3 contains 15 residues. CDR1 MGHDK and CDR2 SYGVNS come from the germline V gene. The V gene lost 6 bases and the J gene lost 3 bases, with 18 bases spanning the gap. DNA for the CDR3: TGTGCCAGCAGCAAAGGGGTAGCCCTCGGCTACGAGCAGTACTTC. Translating it yields CASSKGVALGYEQYF.

V gene TRBV20-1 combines with J gene TRBJ2-3, with 12 positions matching TRBD2. The V gene's germline CDR1 is DFQATT and CDR2 SNEGSKA (reference sequence). The junction had 12 bases not matched to a gene; V was cut back by 5 bases and J by 0 bases. The CDR3 consists of 18 residues. CDR3 in DNA: TGCAGTGCTCTCGCGCCAGGACTAGCGGGATATAGCACAGATACGCAGTATTTT. This translates into CSALAPGLAGYSTDTQYF.

This chain links TRBV18 with TRBJ1-1; 12 bases are a match to TRBD1. The CDR3 length is 16 residues. Unmatched junction bases numbered 9, after V lost 5 bases and J lost 5 bases. Germline V gives CDR1 KGHSH, CDR2 LQKENI. CDR3 sequence reads: CASSRDRGRVGTEAFF. The CDR3 nucleotides read TGTGCCAGCTCAAGGGACAGGGGGCGAGTAGGGACTGAAGCTTTCTTT.

This chain connects TRBV29-1 to TRBJ2-7, with TRBD2 matching over 7 bases. After removal of 4 bases from V and 2 bases from J, the junction contained 5 bases not matched to a gene. The CDR3 has 13 residues. Germline-derived CDR1 and CDR2 are SQVTM and ANQGSEA. DNA of the CDR3: TGCAGCGTTGGCCTAGCGGACCCCTACGAGCAGTACTTC. It specifies CSVGLADPYEQYF.

The chain has TRBV20-1 and TRBJ1-1; D remains unclear. The V end was cut by 3 bases, the J end by 7 bases, with 9 bases between. Germline CDR1 DFQATT, CDR2 SNEGSKA (reference sequence). The CDR3 is made up of 11 amino acids. CDR3 nucleotides: TGCAGTGCTAGCGGCAGCTATGAAGCTTTCTTT. Translated: CSASGSYEAFF.

This rearrangement joins TRBV20-1 to TRBJ2-3, with D possibly matching TRBD2 (5 bases). Trimming pared 7 bases from V and 4 bases from J, leaving 15 bases between. Looked up from germline, CDR1 is DFQATT and CDR2 is SNEGSKA (reference sequence). The CDR3 runs to 13 residues. The CDR3 sequence is CSVVRVKADTQYF. The CDR3 region has the DNA TGCAGTGTTGTGCGGGTAAAAGCAGATACGCAGTATTTT.

The chain joins TRBV11-3 to TRBJ2-1; TRBD1 might be the D (5 bases). CDR3 size: 15 residues. The germline CDR1 and CDR2 sequences are SGHNT and YENEEA. V was clipped by 2 bases and J by 0 bases, with 8 bases between them. In nucleotides, the CDR3 is TGTGCCAGCAGCTTAAGGGGTTACTCCTACAATGAGCAGTTCTTC. It is translated as CASSLRGYSYNEQFF.

V gene TRBV6-5 combines with J gene TRBJ2-7; D is possibly TRBD1 (5 bases). The germline V gene has CDR1 MNHEY and CDR2 SVGAGI. CDR3 length equals 14 residues. The V and J ends lost 10 bases and 0 bases respectively, with 16 bases between them. The CDR3 reads CATTPWGSSYEQYF. The DNA for the CDR3 is TGTGCCACCACCCCGTGGGGCAGCTCCTACGAGCAGTACTTC.